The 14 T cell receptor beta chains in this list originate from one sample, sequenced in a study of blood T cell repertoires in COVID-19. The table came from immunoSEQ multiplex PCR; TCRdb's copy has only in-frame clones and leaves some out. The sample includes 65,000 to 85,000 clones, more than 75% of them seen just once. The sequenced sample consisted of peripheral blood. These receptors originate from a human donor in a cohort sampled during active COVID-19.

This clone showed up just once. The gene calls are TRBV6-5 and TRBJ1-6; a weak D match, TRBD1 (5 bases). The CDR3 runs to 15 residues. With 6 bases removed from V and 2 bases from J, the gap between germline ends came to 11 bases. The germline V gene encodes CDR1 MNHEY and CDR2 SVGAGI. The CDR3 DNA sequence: TGTGCCAGCAGCGTACAGGATCCCTATAATTCACCCCTCCACTTT. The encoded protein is CASSVQDPYNSPLHF.

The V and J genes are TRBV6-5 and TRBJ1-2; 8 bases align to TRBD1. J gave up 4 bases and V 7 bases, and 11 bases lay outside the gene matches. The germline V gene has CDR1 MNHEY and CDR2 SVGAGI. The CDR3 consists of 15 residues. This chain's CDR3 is CASTQGGRGPYGYTF. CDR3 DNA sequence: TGTGCCAGCACCCAAGGAGGCAGGGGGCCCTATGGCTACACCTTC.

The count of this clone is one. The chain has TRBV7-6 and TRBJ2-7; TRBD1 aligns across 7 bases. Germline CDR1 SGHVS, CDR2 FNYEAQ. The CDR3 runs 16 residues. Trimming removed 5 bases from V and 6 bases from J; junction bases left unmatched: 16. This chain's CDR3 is CASSKSRGQIALEQYF. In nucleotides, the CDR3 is TGTGCCAGCAGCAAGTCGAGGGGGCAGATTGCCCTCGAGCAGTACTTC.

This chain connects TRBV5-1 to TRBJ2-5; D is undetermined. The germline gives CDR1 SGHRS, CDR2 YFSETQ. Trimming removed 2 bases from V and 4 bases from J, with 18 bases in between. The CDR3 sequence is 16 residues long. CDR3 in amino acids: CASSFLGTGMGETQYF. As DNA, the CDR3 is TGCGCCAGCAGCTTTCTAGGAACCGGTATGGGAGAGACCCAGTACTTC.

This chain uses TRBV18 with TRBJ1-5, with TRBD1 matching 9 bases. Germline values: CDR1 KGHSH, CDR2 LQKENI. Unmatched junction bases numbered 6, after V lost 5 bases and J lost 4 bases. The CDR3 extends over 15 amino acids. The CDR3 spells CASSGTGSGNQPQHF. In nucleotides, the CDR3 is TGTGCCAGCTCAGGGACAGGGTCGGGAAATCAGCCCCAGCATTTT.

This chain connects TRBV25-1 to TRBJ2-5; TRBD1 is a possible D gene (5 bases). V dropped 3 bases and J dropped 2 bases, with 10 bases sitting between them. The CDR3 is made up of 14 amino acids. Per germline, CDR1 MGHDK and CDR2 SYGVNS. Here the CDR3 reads CASSDYRFQETQYF. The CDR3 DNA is TGTGCCAGCAGTGATTACAGGTTTCAAGAGACCCAGTACTTC.

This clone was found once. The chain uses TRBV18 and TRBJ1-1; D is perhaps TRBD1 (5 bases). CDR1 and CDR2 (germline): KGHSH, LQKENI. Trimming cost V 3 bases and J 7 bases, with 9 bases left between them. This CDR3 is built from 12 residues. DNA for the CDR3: TGTGCCAGCTCACCGACAGCTTTTGAAGCTTTCTTT. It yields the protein CASSPTAFEAFF.

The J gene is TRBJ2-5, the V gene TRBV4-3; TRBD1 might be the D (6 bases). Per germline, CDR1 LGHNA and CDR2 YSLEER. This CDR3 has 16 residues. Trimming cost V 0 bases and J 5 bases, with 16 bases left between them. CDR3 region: CASSQDYSGVGETQYF. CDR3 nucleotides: TGCGCCAGCAGCCAAGATTACTCAGGGGTCGGGGAGACCCAGTACTTC.

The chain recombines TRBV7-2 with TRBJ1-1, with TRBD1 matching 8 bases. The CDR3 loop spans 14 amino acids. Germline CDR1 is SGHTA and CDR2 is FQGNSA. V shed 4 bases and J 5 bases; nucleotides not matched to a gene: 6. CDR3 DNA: TGTGCCAGCAGCTCTTACAGGGGGAGGACTGAAGCTTTCTTT. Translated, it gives CASSSYRGRTEAFF.

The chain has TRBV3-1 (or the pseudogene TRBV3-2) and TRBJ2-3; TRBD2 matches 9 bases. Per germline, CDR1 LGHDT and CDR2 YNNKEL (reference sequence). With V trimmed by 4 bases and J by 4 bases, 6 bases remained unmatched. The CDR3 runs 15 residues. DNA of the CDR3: TGTGCCAGCAGCCCAGCGGGAGGAATCCCAGATACGCAGTATTTT. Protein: CASSPAGGIPDTQYF.

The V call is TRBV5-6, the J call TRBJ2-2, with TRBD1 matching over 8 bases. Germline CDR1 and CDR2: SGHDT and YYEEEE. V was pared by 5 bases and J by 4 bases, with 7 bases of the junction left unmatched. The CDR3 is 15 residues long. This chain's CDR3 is CASSQGALSTGELFF. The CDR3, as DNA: TGTGCCAGCAGTCAGGGGGCGTTAAGCACCGGGGAGCTGTTTTTT.

This CDR3 is CASSRGQVLNTGELFF. CDR3 nucleotide sequence: TGTGCCAGCAGCCGGGGACAGGTTTTGAACACCGGGGAGCTGTTTTTT. The V gene is TRBV3-1 (or the pseudogene TRBV3-2), the J gene TRBJ2-2, with 8 bases matching TRBD1. The CDR3 loop spans 16 amino acids. Germline V gene data show CDR1 as LGHDT and CDR2 as YNNKEL (reference sequence). With V trimmed by 4 bases and J by 1 base, 5 bases remained unmatched.

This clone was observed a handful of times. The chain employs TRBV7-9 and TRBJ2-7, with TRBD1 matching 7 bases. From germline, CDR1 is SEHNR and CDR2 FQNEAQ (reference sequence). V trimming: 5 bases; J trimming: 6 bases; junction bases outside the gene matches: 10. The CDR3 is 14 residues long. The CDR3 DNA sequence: TGTGCCAGCAGCCCCCCCGAGACAGGGAGCGAGCAGTACTTC. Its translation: CASSPPETGSEQYF.

The CDR3 is CASSFGTGDPMRQFF. CDR3 DNA sequence: TGTGCCAGCAGTTTTGGGACAGGGGACCCAATGAGGCAGTTCTTC. The V gene is TRBV27, the J gene TRBJ2-1, with 10 bases fitting TRBD1. The CDR3 is made up of 15 amino acids. Germline V gene data show CDR1 as MNHEY and CDR2 as SMNVEV (reference sequence). After removal of 3 bases from V and 12 bases from J, the junction contained 11 bases not matched to a gene.